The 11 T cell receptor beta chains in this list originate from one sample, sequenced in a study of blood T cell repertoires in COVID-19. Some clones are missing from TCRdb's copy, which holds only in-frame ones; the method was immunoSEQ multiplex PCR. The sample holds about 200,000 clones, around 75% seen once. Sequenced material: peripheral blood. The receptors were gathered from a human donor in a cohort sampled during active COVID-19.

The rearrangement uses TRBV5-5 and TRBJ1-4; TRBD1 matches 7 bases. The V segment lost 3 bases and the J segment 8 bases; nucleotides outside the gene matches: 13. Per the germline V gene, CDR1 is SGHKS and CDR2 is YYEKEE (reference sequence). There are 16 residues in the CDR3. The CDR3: CASSSRDRDGREKLFF. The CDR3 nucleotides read TGTGCCAGCAGCTCCCGAGACAGGGACGGCCGAGAAAAACTGTTTTTT. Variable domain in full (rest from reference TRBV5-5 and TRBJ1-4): DAGVTQSPTHLIKTRGQQVTLRCSPISGHKSVSWYQQVLGQGPQFIFQYYEKEERGRGNFPDRFSARQFPNYSSELNVNALLLGDSALYLCASSSRDRDGREKLFFGSGTQLSVL.

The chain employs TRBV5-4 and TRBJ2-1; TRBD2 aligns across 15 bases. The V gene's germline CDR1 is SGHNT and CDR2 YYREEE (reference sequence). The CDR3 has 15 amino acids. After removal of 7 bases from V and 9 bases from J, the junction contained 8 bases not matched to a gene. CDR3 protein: CASGSTGLAGGEQFF. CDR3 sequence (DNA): TGTGCCAGCGGCTCAACGGGACTAGCGGGAGGTGAGCAGTTCTTC.

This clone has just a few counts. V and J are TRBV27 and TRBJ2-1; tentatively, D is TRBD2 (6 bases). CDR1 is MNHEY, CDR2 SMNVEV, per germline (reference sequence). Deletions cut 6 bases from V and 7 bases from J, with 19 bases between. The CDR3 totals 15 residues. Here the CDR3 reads CASRKSAGLRNEQFF. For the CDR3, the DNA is TGTGCCAGCAGGAAGTCTGCGGGACTCCGAAATGAGCAGTTCTTC.

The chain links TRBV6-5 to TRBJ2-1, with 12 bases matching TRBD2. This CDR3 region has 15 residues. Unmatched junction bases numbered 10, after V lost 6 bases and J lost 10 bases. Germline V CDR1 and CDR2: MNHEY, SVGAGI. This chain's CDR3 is CASRPLTSGRREQFF. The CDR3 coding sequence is TGTGCCAGCAGACCCCTGACTAGCGGGAGAAGGGAGCAGTTCTTC.

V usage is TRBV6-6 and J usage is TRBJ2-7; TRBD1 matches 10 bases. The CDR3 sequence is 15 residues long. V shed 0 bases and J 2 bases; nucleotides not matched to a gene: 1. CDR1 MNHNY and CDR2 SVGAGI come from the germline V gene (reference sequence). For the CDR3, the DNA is TGTGCCAGCAGTTACTCGGGACAGGGGCCCTACGAGCAGTACTTC. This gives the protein CASSYSGQGPYEQYF.

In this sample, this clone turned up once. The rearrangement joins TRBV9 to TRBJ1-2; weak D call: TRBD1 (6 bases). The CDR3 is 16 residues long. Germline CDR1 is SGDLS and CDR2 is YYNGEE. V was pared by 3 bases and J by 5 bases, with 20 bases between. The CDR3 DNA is TGTGCCAGCAGCGCGGACAGCAGGGAATTGGTTTATGGCTACACCTTC. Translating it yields CASSADSRELVYGYTF.

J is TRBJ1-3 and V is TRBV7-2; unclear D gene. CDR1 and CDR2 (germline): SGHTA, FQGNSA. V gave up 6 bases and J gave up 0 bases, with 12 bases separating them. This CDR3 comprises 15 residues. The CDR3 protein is CASSFQANSGNTIYF. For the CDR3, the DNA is TGTGCCAGCAGTTTCCAGGCTAACTCTGGAAACACCATATATTTT. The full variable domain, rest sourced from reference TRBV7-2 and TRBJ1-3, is GAGVSQSPSNKVTEKGKDVELRCDPISGHTALYWYRQSLGQGLEFLIYFQGNSAPDKSGLPSDRFSAERTGGSVSTLTIQRTQQEDSAVYLCASSFQANSGNTIYFGEGSWLTVV.

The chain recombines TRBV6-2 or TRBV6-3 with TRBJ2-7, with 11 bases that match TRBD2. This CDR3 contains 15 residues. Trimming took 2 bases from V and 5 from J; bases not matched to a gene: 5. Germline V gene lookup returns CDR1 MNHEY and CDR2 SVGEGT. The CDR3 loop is CASSYRLSGRDEQYF. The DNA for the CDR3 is TGTGCCAGCAGTTACCGCCTTAGCGGGAGGGACGAGCAGTACTTC.

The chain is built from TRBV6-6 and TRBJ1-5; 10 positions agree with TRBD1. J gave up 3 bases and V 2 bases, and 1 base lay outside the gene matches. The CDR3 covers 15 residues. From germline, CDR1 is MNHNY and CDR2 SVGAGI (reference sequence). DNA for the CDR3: TGTGCCAGCAGTTACGGGACAGGGGACAATCAGCCCCAGCATTTT. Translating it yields CASSYGTGDNQPQHF.

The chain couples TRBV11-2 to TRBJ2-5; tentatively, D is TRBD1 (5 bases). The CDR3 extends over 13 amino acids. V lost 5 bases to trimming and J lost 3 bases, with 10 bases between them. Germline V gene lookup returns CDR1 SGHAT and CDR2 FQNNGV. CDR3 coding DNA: TGTGCCAGCAGCCGACAGTTCAAAGAGACCCAGTACTTC. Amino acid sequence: CASSRQFKETQYF.

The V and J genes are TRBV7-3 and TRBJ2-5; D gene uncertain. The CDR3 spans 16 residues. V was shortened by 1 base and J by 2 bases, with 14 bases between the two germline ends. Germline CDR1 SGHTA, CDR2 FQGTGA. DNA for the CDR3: TGTGCCAGCAGCTTAAGCGGCAGTAAATTGCAAGAGACCCAGTACTTC. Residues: CASSLSGSKLQETQYF.